One and the same sample provided the 20 T cell receptor beta chains below, sequenced in a study of T cells in Graves' hyperthyroidism and ophthalmopathy. RNA transcripts provided the source from which TCR beta CDR3 regions were amplified. First-round RT-PCR with HTBI primers amplified the TCR CDR3 region. TCRdb processed the multiplex PCR reads anew with MiXCR; each CDR3 protein has one entry. The table lists approximately 640,000 distinct CDR3 sequences, roughly 15% of them singletons. The sequencing input was blood. These receptors originate from a woman in her thirties with Graves' hyperthyroidism.

This clonotype was counted at least ten times. The V gene is TRBV5-1, the J gene TRBJ2-3, with D perhaps matching TRBD1 (6 bases). This CDR3 region has 14 residues. Germline assignment: CDR1 SGHRS and CDR2 YFSETQ. The V end lost 3 bases, the J end lost 3 bases, and 11 bases lay between the germline ends. The CDR3 bases are TGCGCCAGCAGCTCATACAGGGAGACAGATACGCAGTATTTT. Translation: CASSSYRETDTQYF.

The chain employs TRBV25-1 and TRBJ2-7; possible D gene TRBD1, 6 bases. Germline-derived CDR1 and CDR2 are MGHDK and SYGVNS. The CDR3 has 15 amino acids. Trimming shortened V by 3 bases and J by 0 bases, and 12 bases separated the two germline ends. As DNA, the CDR3 is TGTGCCAGCAGTGATTTCTCAGGGGCCTCCTACGAGCAGTACTTC. Translation gives CASSDFSGASYEQYF.

This clonotype was counted many times. This rearrangement joins TRBV6-1 to TRBJ1-1; D unclear. V was cut by 4 bases and J by 4 bases, with 7 bases left in between. CDR1 is MNHNS and CDR2 is SASEGT in the germline V gene. CDR3 length equals 12 residues. The CDR3 DNA sequence: TGTGCCAGCAGTGTGGGAGTCACTGAAGCTTTCTTT. Amino acid sequence: CASSVGVTEAFF.

This clonotype was seen a handful of times. The chain recombines TRBV29-1 with TRBJ2-1, with a possible D match to TRBD2 (5 bases). Germline CDR1 SQVTM, CDR2 ANQGSEA. Deletions cut 3 bases from V and 13 bases from J, with 16 bases between. The CDR3 extends over 12 amino acids. The CDR3 DNA reads TGCAGCGTTGATCCGGGAAGCACTTTCCAGTTCTTC. Translating gives CSVDPGSTFQFF.

A remark on this clonotype: This may stem from a read error, because a much larger clone lies one nucleotide away. This chain links TRBV7-9 with TRBJ1-2; 8 nucleotides align to TRBD1. There are 15 residues in the CDR3. Germline-derived CDR1 and CDR2 are SEHNR and FQNEAQ (reference sequence). The CDR3 DNA is TGTGCCAGCAGATTAGTTGCAGGGGGCAGCCAAGGCTACACCTTC. It encodes CASRLVAGGSQGYTF.

This clonotype was detected only a few times. V usage is TRBV7-2 and J usage is TRBJ2-7, with 11 bases fitting TRBD2. V shed 5 bases, J shed 6 bases, and the junction held 9 bases outside the gene matches. Looked up from germline, CDR1 is SGHTA and CDR2 is FQGNSA. This CDR3 comprises 15 residues. This CDR3 is CASSGLLAGAGEQYF. The CDR3 DNA is TGTGCCAGCAGCGGTCTACTAGCGGGAGCCGGCGAGCAGTACTTC.

This clonotype was seen a handful of times. J is TRBJ2-2 and V is TRBV4-1; TRBD1 matches at 9 bases. V lost 5 bases to trimming and J lost 5 bases; unmatched junction nucleotides: 9. The germline CDR1 and CDR2 sequences are MGHRA and YSYEKL. This CDR3 contains 16 residues. The CDR3 DNA reads as TGCGCCAGCAGCAGGGGGGGACAGGGAAGGACCGGGGAGCTGTTTTTT. It specifies CASSRGGQGRTGELFF.

This clonotype was detected ten times or more. The rearrangement uses TRBV7-9 and TRBJ2-1, with D hard to call. Deletions cut 1 base from V and 0 bases from J, with 7 bases between. The germline gives CDR1 SEHNR, CDR2 FQNEAQ (reference sequence). The CDR3 is 15 amino acids. CDR3 DNA: TGTGCCAGCAGCTTAGTTGGCTACTCCTACAATGAGCAGTTCTTC. Its protein is CASSLVGYSYNEQFF.

This clonotype was seen more than once but under ten times. This chain connects TRBV27 to TRBJ2-1; TRBD2 aligns across 7 bases. Losses at the gene ends were 6 bases for V and 3 bases for J; bases not matched to a gene: 8. The CDR3 totals 15 residues. Germline lookup yields CDR1 MNHEY and CDR2 SMNVEV (reference sequence). The CDR3 is CASRREAGFYNEQFF. The CDR3 coding sequence is TGTGCCAGCAGACGTGAAGCGGGGTTCTACAATGAGCAGTTCTTC.

Remarks on this clonotype: Being one base from a much bigger clone, this may be a read error. The chain recombines TRBV13 with TRBJ2-5; 9 bases line up with TRBD1. The CDR3 consists of 14 residues. Germline values: CDR1 PRHDT, CDR2 FYEKMQ (reference sequence). The DNA for the CDR3 is TGTGCCAGCGGCTTAAGGGACAGGGTGGAGACCCAGTACTTC. This translates into CASGLRDRVETQYF.

This clonotype was observed a handful of times. The gene calls are TRBV5-5 and TRBJ2-1; possibly TRBD2 for D (6 bases). Trimming cost V 4 bases and J 3 bases, with 14 bases left between them. The CDR3 consists of 15 residues. Per germline, CDR1 SGHKS and CDR2 YYEKEE (reference sequence). The CDR3 DNA reads as TGTGCCAGCAGCCAGGAGGGTTGGGTCTACAATGAGCAGTTCTTC. As protein: CASSQEGWVYNEQFF.

This clonotype was seen many times. V gene TRBV12-3 or TRBV12-4 combines with J gene TRBJ2-2; 9 bases agree with TRBD1. The CDR3 consists of 14 residues. Trimming removed 7 bases from V and 5 bases from J; junction bases left unmatched: 5. The CDR3 bases are TGTGCCAGCAAATGGGACAGGGCGACCGGGGAGCTGTTTTTT. Translation gives CASKWDRATGELFF.

This clonotype was seen repeatedly, ten times or more. V gene TRBV7-9 combines with J gene TRBJ2-7, with TRBD2 matching 11 bases. The CDR3 contains 16 residues. Germline V gene lookup returns CDR1 SEHNR and CDR2 FQNEAQ (reference sequence). J gave up 1 base and V 4 bases, and 6 bases lay outside the gene matches. The CDR3, as DNA: TGTGCCAGCAGCTCTAGCGGGAGGCCCAGGTCCTACGAGCAGTACTTC. It encodes CASSSSGRPRSYEQYF. The full variable domain, in which reference TRBV7-9 and TRBJ2-7 provide the parts outside the CDR3, is DTGVSQNPRHKITKRGQNVTFRCDPISEHNRLYWYRQTLGQGPEFLTYFQNEAQLEKSRLLSDRFSAERPKGSFSTLEIQRTEQGDSAMYLCASSSSGRPRSYEQYFGPGTRLTVT.

In its sample, this clonotype was seen many times. The rearrangement uses TRBV28 and TRBJ1-2, with 9 bases fitting TRBD1. Germline V gene lookup returns CDR1 MDHEN and CDR2 SYDVKM. J was trimmed by 7 bases and V by 6 bases; bases with no gene match: 6. The CDR3 totals 13 residues. In DNA, the CDR3 is TGTGCCAGCAGCGCGGGACAGGGTGGTGGCTACACCTTC. Protein sequence: CASSAGQGGGYTF.

This clonotype was seen a handful of times. V gene TRBV19 combines with J gene TRBJ2-3, with 7 bases lining up with TRBD2. Per the germline V gene, CDR1 is LNHDA and CDR2 is SQIVND (reference sequence). CDR3 size: 16 residues. V was pared by 0 bases and J by 0 bases, with 3 bases of the junction left unmatched. The chain's CDR3 is CASSIEAGLSTDTQYF. DNA for the CDR3: TGTGCCAGTAGTATAGAAGCGGGACTTAGCACAGATACGCAGTATTTT.

The table lists this clonotype with a few counts. The rearrangement uses TRBV30 and TRBJ2-1; tentative D call: TRBD1 (5 bases). With 0 bases removed from V and 5 bases from J, the gap between germline ends came to 8 bases. Germline CDR1 reads GTSNPN; CDR2 reads SVGIG (reference sequence). CDR3 length: 13 amino acids. The CDR3 sequence is CAWSVGAHNEQFF. CDR3 DNA: TGTGCCTGGAGTGTAGGGGCCCACAATGAGCAGTTCTTC.

This chain connects TRBV6-1 to TRBJ1-1; D is ambiguous. The V and J ends lost 6 bases and 5 bases respectively, with 10 bases between them. The CDR3 has 12 amino acids. Germline V CDR1 and CDR2: MNHNS, SASEGT. CDR3 residues: CASSVLGTEAFF. The CDR3 coding sequence is TGTGCCAGCAGCGTATTGGGGACTGAAGCTTTCTTT.

Ten or more counts support this clonotype. The V and J genes are TRBV15 and TRBJ1-1; the D is unclear. V dropped 1 base and J dropped 4 bases, with 7 bases sitting between them. Looked up from germline, CDR1 is LNHNV and CDR2 is YYDKDF (reference sequence). CDR3 length: 13 residues. CDR3 DNA: TGTGCCACCAGCAGAGGATGGAGCACTGAAGCTTTCTTT. Translated: CATSRGWSTEAFF.

The gene calls are TRBV2 and TRBJ1-4; 10 positions match TRBD1. Trimming took 6 bases from V and 3 from J; bases not matched to a gene: 1. The CDR3 runs 14 residues. In germline, CDR1 is SNHLY, CDR2 FYNNEI. Here the CDR3 DNA reads TGTGCCAGCAGGGGGACAGGGGCTAATGAAAAACTGTTTTTT. It yields the protein CASRGTGANEKLFF.

This clonotype was observed a handful of times. The rearrangement links TRBV10-3 to TRBJ2-5; D is perhaps TRBD2 (5 bases). The germline V and J ends were trimmed by 2 bases and 3 bases, with 10 bases remaining between them. This CDR3 has 14 residues. Germline-derived CDR1 and CDR2 are ENHRY and SYGVKD. The CDR3, as DNA: TGTGCCATCAGTGAGGTACTCGGGGAAGAGACCCAGTACTTC. Protein product: CAISEVLGEETQYF.